Shown below are 26 T cell receptor beta chains from a single sample sequenced in a study of cytomegalovirus exposure and HLA in healthy donors. The PCR had 60 Vbeta and 13 Jbeta primers. The method was immunoSEQ multiplex PCR; TCRdb's version includes in-frame clones alone and lacks a portion of them. The sample carries 100,000 to 120,000 clones, around 83% recorded once. Source material: PBMCs. These receptor sequences come from an older woman in good health and CMV-seropositive.

The gene calls are TRBV30 and TRBJ2-5; D gene unclear. The V end was cut by 1 base, the J end by 4 bases, with 4 bases between. The CDR3 runs to 11 residues. CDR1 GTSNPN and CDR2 SVGIG come from the germline V gene (reference sequence). The CDR3 DNA sequence: TGTGCCTGGAGTGGCGGAGAGACCCAGTACTTC. Its translation is CAWSGGETQYF.

The chain has TRBV4-2 and TRBJ2-7; a possible D gene is TRBD2 (7 bases). The V gene's germline CDR1 is LGHNA and CDR2 YNFKEQ. The CDR3 covers 17 residues. V was trimmed by 4 bases and J by 0 bases, leaving 19 bases between them. The CDR3 sequence: CASSPHNSGTSSYEQYF. In DNA form, the CDR3 reads TGTGCCAGCAGCCCCCACAACAGCGGGACAAGCTCCTACGAGCAGTACTTC.

There are a few counts of this clone. The chain recombines TRBV4-1 with TRBJ1-3; the D is unclear. Germline lookup yields CDR1 MGHRA and CDR2 YSYEKL. With 1 base removed from V and 0 bases from J, the gap between germline ends came to 7 bases. CDR3 length equals 15 residues. The CDR3 DNA sequence: TGCGCCAGCAGCCAAGTATTCAGCTCTGGAAACACCATATATTTT. Translated: CASSQVFSSGNTIYF.

The chain joins TRBV4-1 to TRBJ1-2; D gene uncertain. Germline assignment: CDR1 MGHRA and CDR2 YSYEKL. V shed 3 bases and J shed 3 bases, with 29 bases lying between them. The CDR3 totals 20 residues. The DNA of the CDR3 is TGCGCCAGCAGCCACGCGGGGAGAAGCAGCCACGTGGGGAGACACTATGGCTACACCTTC. Translation gives CASSHAGRSSHVGRHYGYTF.

This clone was observed a few times. The chain uses TRBV5-1 and TRBJ1-4, with 7 nucleotides matching TRBD1. The V segment lost 4 bases and the J segment 5 bases; nucleotides outside the gene matches: 5. The CDR3 spans 14 residues. CDR1 and CDR2 (germline): SGHRS, YFSETQ. The CDR3 sequence is CASSPGQSNEKLFF. CDR3 nucleotide sequence: TGCGCCAGCAGCCCGGGACAGAGCAATGAAAAACTGTTTTTT.

This clone has just one count. The rearrangement joins TRBV2 to TRBJ2-3, with D hard to call. The CDR3 has 11 amino acids. CDR1 SNHLY and CDR2 FYNNEI come from the germline V gene. V lost 6 bases and J 4 bases, leaving 5 bases between the germline ends. Here the CDR3 reads CASSVADTQYF. As DNA, the CDR3 is TGTGCCAGCAGCGTAGCAGATACGCAGTATTTT.

The CDR3 sequence: CASSSTTGYGNTIYF. The CDR3 region has the DNA TGCGCCAGCAGCTCTACTACAGGGTACGGAAACACCATATATTTT. The chain joins TRBV5-1 to TRBJ1-3, with D possibly TRBD1 on 6 matching bases. Trimming pared 3 bases from V and 4 bases from J, leaving 14 bases between. The germline CDR1 and CDR2 sequences are SGHRS and YFSETQ. The CDR3 totals 15 residues.

The chain uses TRBV27 and TRBJ2-7; 12 bases fit TRBD2. The V gene end was trimmed by 8 bases and the J gene end by 2 bases; junction bases not matched to a gene: 4. This CDR3 region has 14 residues. Germline V lookup: CDR1 MNHEY, CDR2 SMNVEV (reference sequence). CDR3 nucleotides: TGTGCCAGCTATGGACTAGCGGGGACCTACGAGCAGTACTTC. Its translation is CASYGLAGTYEQYF.

CDR3 protein: CASSLDPGYEQYF. The CDR3 nucleotides are TGTGCCAGCAGCTTAGATCCAGGCTACGAGCAGTACTTC. V usage is TRBV11-2 and J usage is TRBJ2-5, with D unclear. Gene TRBJ2-7 matches the end of the DNA better, so the J call may be wrong. Germline CDR1 is SGHAT and CDR2 is FQNNGV. The CDR3 covers 13 residues.

The chain's CDR3 is CATGTGAYYGYTF. The DNA for the CDR3 is TGTGCCACCGGGACAGGGGCGTACTATGGCTACACCTTC. The gene calls are TRBV28 and TRBJ1-2; the match to TRBD1 covers 10 bases. The CDR3 has 13 residues. V trimming: 10 bases; J trimming: 3 bases; junction bases outside the gene matches: 5. Germline values: CDR1 MDHEN, CDR2 SYDVKM.

V gene TRBV6-1 combines with J gene TRBJ1-5, with D hard to call. The CDR3 loop spans 16 amino acids. Germline V gene sequence: CDR1 MNHNS, CDR2 SASEGT. V was pared by 2 bases and J by 0 bases, with 11 bases between. The CDR3 loop reads CASSELFGLSNQPQHF. The CDR3 coding sequence is TGTGCCAGCAGTGAATTGTTCGGACTTAGCAATCAGCCCCAGCATTTT.

The V call is TRBV9, the J call TRBJ2-5; no reliable D call. V dropped 3 bases and J dropped 3 bases, with 9 bases sitting between them. This CDR3 region has 13 residues. Germline CDR1 and CDR2: SGDLS and YYNGEE. This CDR3 is CASSGHNKETQYF. The CDR3 nucleotides are TGTGCCAGCAGCGGGCATAACAAAGAGACCCAGTACTTC.

This clone was counted a few times. The chain recombines TRBV28 with TRBJ1-1; D not certain. V was clipped by 5 bases and J by 12 bases, with 16 bases between them. In germline, CDR1 is MDHEN, CDR2 SYDVKM. The CDR3 loop spans 12 amino acids. The CDR3 nucleotides read TGTGCCAGCAGTCCCTGGATGGCAGGTACTTTCTTT. Protein product: CASSPWMAGTFF. Filled out from reference TRBV28 and TRBJ1-1, the complete variable domain reads DVKVTQSSRYLVKRTGEKVFLECVQDMDHENMFWYRQDPGLGLRLIYFSYDVKMKEKGDIPEGYSVSREKKERFSLILESASTNQTSMYLCASSPWMAGTFFGQGTRLTVV.

The V gene is TRBV7-9, the J gene TRBJ1-1, with D perhaps TRBD1 (5 bases). V was pared by 5 bases and J by 5 bases, with 18 bases between. The CDR3 length is 15 residues. Per the germline V gene, CDR1 is SEHNR and CDR2 is FQNEAQ (reference sequence). CDR3 in DNA: TGTGCCAGCAGCAGCACGGCGGGGCCTCCGACTGAAGCTTTCTTT. This gives the protein CASSSTAGPPTEAFF. Combining the CDR3 with reference TRBV7-9 and TRBJ1-1 gives the whole variable domain DTGVSQNPRHKITKRGQNVTFRCDPISEHNRLYWYRQTLGQGPEFLTYFQNEAQLEKSRLLSDRFSAERPKGSFSTLEIQRTEQGDSAMYLCASSSTAGPPTEAFFGQGTRLTVV.

This clone came up once. The V call is TRBV20-1, the J call TRBJ2-1; no reliable D call. V dropped 7 bases and J dropped 10 bases, with 11 bases sitting between them. The CDR3 consists of 10 residues. Germline CDR1 reads DFQATT; CDR2 reads SNEGSKA (reference sequence). CDR3 loop: CSVAREEQFF. CDR3 in DNA: TGCAGTGTTGCGAGAGAAGAGCAGTTCTTC.

The V and J genes are TRBV28 and TRBJ2-1, with TRBD2 matching 9 bases. The CDR3 extends over 17 amino acids. Germline CDR1 MDHEN, CDR2 SYDVKM. V shed 3 bases, J shed 7 bases, and the junction held 13 bases outside the gene matches. Here the CDR3 reads CASSLDLGGRAGNEQFF. The CDR3 nucleotides are TGTGCCAGCAGTTTGGATCTCGGCGGGAGGGCCGGTAATGAGCAGTTCTTC.

The chain couples TRBV18 to TRBJ2-7; 7 nucleotides agree with TRBD1. Trimming removed 3 bases from V and 4 bases from J; junction bases left unmatched: 12. CDR1 and CDR2 from the germline V gene are KGHSH and LQKENI. The CDR3 length is 16 residues. In DNA form, the CDR3 reads TGTGCCAGCTCACCCCCGGAACAGGGGTTGAGATACGAGCAGTACTTC. Its translation is CASSPPEQGLRYEQYF.

The rearrangement links TRBV9 to TRBJ2-5; weak D call: TRBD1 (5 bases). The V and J ends lost 0 bases and 4 bases respectively, with 10 bases between them. The CDR3 loop spans 14 amino acids. Per the germline V gene, CDR1 is SGDLS and CDR2 is YYNGEE. The CDR3 DNA is TGTGCCAGCAGCGTAGACTCCCAGGGAGAGACCCAGTACTTC. Amino acid sequence: CASSVDSQGETQYF.

The rearrangement joins TRBV18 to TRBJ2-1, with TRBD2 matching 8 bases. The CDR3 totals 20 residues. CDR1 KGHSH and CDR2 LQKENI come from the germline V gene. V trimming: 2 bases; J trimming: 9 bases; junction bases outside the gene matches: 24. The CDR3: CASSPADSGTGWFPIGEQFF. DNA for the CDR3: TGTGCCAGCTCACCAGCCGATAGCGGGACGGGGTGGTTCCCAATCGGTGAGCAGTTCTTC.

This chain links TRBV27 with TRBJ2-7; 7 bases match TRBD1. This CDR3 contains 12 residues. Germline lookup yields CDR1 MNHEY and CDR2 SMNVEV (reference sequence). V gave up 3 bases and J gave up 6 bases; unmatched junction bases: 2. The CDR3 sequence: CASSFRGLEQYF. In nucleotides, the CDR3 is TGTGCCAGCAGTTTTAGGGGGCTCGAGCAGTACTTC.

The rearrangement uses TRBV27 and TRBJ1-4, with TRBD1 identical over 9 bases. Germline V lookup: CDR1 MNHEY, CDR2 SMNVEV (reference sequence). The J segment lost 7 bases and the V segment lost 5 bases, leaving 11 bases of the junction unmatched. The CDR3 totals 16 residues. CDR3 amino acids: CASSPSNRGLGEKLFF. CDR3 coding DNA: TGTGCCAGCAGTCCGTCCAACAGGGGGCTAGGTGAAAAACTGTTTTTT.

In the case of this clone: At one end the junction does not follow the germline gene, possibly because of a read error. This chain links TRBV7-7 with TRBJ2-7; tentatively, D is TRBD1 (6 bases). The CDR3 totals 15 residues. Germline CDR1 and CDR2: SSHAT and FNYEAQ (reference sequence). The CDR3 here is CASSLGRGVGYEQYF. The CDR3 DNA sequence: TGTGCTAGCAGCTTAGGCAGGGGAGTAGGCTACGAGCAGTACTTC.

The V call is TRBV7-9, the J call TRBJ2-1; TRBD1 agrees at 9 bases. This CDR3 comprises 16 residues. The germline gives CDR1 SEHNR, CDR2 FQNEAQ (reference sequence). Trimming at V came to 4 bases and at J to 5 bases, leaving 9 bases not matched to a gene. The CDR3 DNA reads as TGTGCCAGCAGCTCTAGGACAGGGGAGGCACACAATGAGCAGTTCTTC. This translates into CASSSRTGEAHNEQFF.

This chain uses TRBV7-2 with TRBJ2-7; possibly TRBD1 for D (5 bases). Trimming pared 2 bases from V and 6 bases from J, leaving 8 bases between. CDR1 is SGHTA and CDR2 is FQGNSA in the germline V gene. The CDR3 is 12 amino acids. The CDR3, as DNA: TGTGCCAGCAGCTTACAGGGTGGCGAGCAGTACTTC. Encoded protein: CASSLQGGEQYF.

The chain uses TRBV7-3 and TRBJ1-2; D might be TRBD1 (6 bases). CDR1 SGHTA and CDR2 FQGTGA come from the germline V gene. Trimming removed 4 bases at V and 7 bases at J, with 16 bases between. The CDR3 is made up of 14 amino acids. In nucleotides, the CDR3 is TGTGCCAGCAGCTCCCACCGGGACAAGGCTGGCTACACCTTC. It codes for CASSSHRDKAGYTF. The full variable domain, in which reference TRBV7-3 and TRBJ1-2 provide the parts outside the CDR3, is GAGVSQTPSNKVTEKGKYVELRCDPISGHTALYWYRQSLGQGPEFLIYFQGTGAADDSGLPNDRFFAVRPEGSVSTLKIQRTERGDSAVYLCASSSHRDKAGYTFGSGTRLTVV.

The chain recombines TRBV6-5 with TRBJ2-1; 7 bases align to TRBD2. The CDR3 loop spans 14 amino acids. The V and J ends lost 4 bases and 8 bases, in that order; junction bases with no gene match: 8. In germline, CDR1 is MNHEY, CDR2 SVGAGI. This CDR3 is CASSSGLVTDEQFF. For the CDR3, the DNA is TGTGCCAGCAGTTCCGGACTAGTTACGGATGAGCAGTTCTTC.